This TCR beta chain was identified in a study of cytotoxic CD8 clonotypes in ibrutinib-treated CLL. The overall study: Around 12 relapsed/refractory, around 14 treatment-naive; under 18 IGHV unmutated.

The CDR3 is 16 amino acids. The assay was immunoSEQ multiplex PCR, and TCRdb's table has in-frame clones only and misses some. The sample consists of some 15,000 clones, over 60% of them appearing once. The genes are TRBV7-5 and TRBJ2-7; the table gives TRBD2 as D, unverified against the DNA. TRBV7-5 is a listed pseudogene. The sequence came from a human donor with chronic lymphocytic leukemia. Sequencing was performed on PBMCs, taken before ibrutinib treatment. In nucleotides, the CDR3 is TGTGTCAGAAGCTTCGGGACTAGCGGGAGCTCCTACGAGCAGTACTTC. It is translated as CVRSFGTSGSSYEQYF.